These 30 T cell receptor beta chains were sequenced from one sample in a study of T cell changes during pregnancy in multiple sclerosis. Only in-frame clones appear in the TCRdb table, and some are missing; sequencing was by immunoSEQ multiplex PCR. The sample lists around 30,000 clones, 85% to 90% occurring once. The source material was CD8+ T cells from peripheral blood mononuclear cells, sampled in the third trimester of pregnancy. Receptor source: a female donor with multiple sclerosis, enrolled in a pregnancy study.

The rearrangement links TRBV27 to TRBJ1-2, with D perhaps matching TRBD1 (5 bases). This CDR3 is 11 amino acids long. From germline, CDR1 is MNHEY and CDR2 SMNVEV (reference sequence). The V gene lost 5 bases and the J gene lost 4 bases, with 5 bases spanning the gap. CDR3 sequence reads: CASSQGYGYTF. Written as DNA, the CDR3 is TGTGCCAGCAGTCAGGGCTATGGCTACACCTTC.

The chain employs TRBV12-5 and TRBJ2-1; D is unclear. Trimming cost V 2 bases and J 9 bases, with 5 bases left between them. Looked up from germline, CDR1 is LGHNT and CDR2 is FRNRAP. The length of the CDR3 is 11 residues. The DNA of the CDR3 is TGTGCTAGTGGTTTGCCGGTTGAGCAGTTCTTC. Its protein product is CASGLPVEQFF.

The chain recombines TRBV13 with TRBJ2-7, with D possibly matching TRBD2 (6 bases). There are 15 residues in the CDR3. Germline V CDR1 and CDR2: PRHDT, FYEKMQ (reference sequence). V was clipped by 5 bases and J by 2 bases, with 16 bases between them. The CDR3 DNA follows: TGTGCCAGCAGCATGCGGGACGGATCTACCTACGAGCAGTACTTC. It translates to CASSMRDGSTYEQYF. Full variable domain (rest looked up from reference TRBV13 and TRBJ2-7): AAGVIQSPRHLIKEKRETATLKCYPIPRHDTVYWYQQGPGQDPQFLISFYEKMQSDKGSIPDRFSAQQFSDYHSELNMSSLELGDSALYFCASSMRDGSTYEQYFGPGTRLTVT.

CDR3 in amino acids: CASSFGTSGAYEQYF. The CDR3 region has the DNA TGTGCCAGCAGCTTCGGGACTAGCGGGGCCTACGAGCAGTACTTC. The chain carries TRBV7-8 and TRBJ2-7; 13 positions agree with TRBD2. This CDR3 is built from 15 residues. The ends lost 3 bases at V and 2 bases at J; junction bases unmatched: 1. Germline V gene data show CDR1 as SGHVS and CDR2 as FQNEAQ. The full variable domain, with the rest looked up from reference TRBV7-8 and TRBJ2-7, is GAGVSQSPRYKVAKRGQDVALRCDPISGHVSLFWYQQALGQGPEFLTYFQNEAQLDKSGLPSDRFFAERPEGSVSTLKIQRTQQEDSAVYLCASSFGTSGAYEQYFGPGTRLTVT.

The DNA of the CDR3 is TGCGCCAGCAGCCAAGGGGCAGGCTTGAACACTGAAGCTTTCTTT. Its translation is CASSQGAGLNTEAFF. This chain uses TRBV4-1 with TRBJ1-1; D is uncertain. CDR1 and CDR2 (germline): MGHRA, YSYEKL. CDR3 length: 15 amino acids. The V gene lost 1 base and the J gene lost 0 bases, with 9 bases spanning the gap.

The CDR3 reads CAISEFERTGGDGYTF. In DNA form, the CDR3 reads TGTGCCATCAGTGAGTTTGAGAGGACAGGGGGCGATGGCTACACCTTC. The chain couples TRBV10-3 to TRBJ1-2, with 11 bases that match TRBD1. The V and J ends lost 1 base and 6 bases, in that order; junction bases with no gene match: 7. This CDR3 contains 16 residues. The V gene's germline CDR1 is ENHRY and CDR2 SYGVKD.

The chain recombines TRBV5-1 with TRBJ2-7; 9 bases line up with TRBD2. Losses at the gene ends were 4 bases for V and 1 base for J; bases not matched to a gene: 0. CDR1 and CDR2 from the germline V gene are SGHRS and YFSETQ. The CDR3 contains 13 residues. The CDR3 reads CASSGLASYEQYF. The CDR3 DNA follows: TGCGCCAGCAGCGGACTAGCGTCCTACGAGCAGTACTTC.

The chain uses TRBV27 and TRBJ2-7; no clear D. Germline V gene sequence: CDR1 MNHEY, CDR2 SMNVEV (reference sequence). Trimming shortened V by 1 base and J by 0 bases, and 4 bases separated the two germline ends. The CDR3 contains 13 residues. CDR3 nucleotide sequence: TGTGCCAGCAGTTTATTGAGCTCCTACGAGCAGTACTTC. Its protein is CASSLLSSYEQYF.

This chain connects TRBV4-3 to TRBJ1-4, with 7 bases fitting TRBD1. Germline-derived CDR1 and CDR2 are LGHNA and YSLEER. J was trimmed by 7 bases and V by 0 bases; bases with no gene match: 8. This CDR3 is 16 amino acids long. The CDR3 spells CASSQDRVRTGEKLFF. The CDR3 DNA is TGCGCCAGCAGCCAAGATCGCGTCCGGACAGGTGAAAAACTGTTTTTT.

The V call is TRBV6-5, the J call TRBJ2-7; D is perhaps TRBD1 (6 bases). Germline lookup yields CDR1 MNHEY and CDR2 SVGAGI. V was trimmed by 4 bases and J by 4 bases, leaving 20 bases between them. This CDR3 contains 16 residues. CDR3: CASSSRPGQIRYEQYF. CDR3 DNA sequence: TGTGCCAGCAGTTCTCGCCCGGGACAAATACGGTACGAGCAGTACTTC.

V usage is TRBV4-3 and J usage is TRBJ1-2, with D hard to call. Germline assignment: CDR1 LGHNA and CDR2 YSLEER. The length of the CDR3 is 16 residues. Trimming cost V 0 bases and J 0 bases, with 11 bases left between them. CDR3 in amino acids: CASSQDIDTANYGYTF. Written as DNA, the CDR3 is TGCGCCAGCAGCCAAGATATCGATACAGCTAACTATGGCTACACCTTC.

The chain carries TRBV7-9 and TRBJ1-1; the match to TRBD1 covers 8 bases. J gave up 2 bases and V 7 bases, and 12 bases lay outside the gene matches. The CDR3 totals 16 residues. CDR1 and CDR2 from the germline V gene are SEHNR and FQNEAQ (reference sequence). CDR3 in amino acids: CASTQTHDRGNTEAFF. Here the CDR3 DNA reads TGTGCCAGCACCCAGACCCACGACAGGGGAAACACTGAAGCTTTCTTT.

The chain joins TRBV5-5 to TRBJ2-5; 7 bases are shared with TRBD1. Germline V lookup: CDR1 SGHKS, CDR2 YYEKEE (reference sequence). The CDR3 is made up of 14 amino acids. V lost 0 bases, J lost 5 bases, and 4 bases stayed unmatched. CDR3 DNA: TGTGCCAGCAGCTTGGAGACAGGGTGGGAGACCCAGTACTTC. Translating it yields CASSLETGWETQYF. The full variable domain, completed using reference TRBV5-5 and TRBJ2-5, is DAGVTQSPTHLIKTRGQQVTLRCSPISGHKSVSWYQQVLGQGPQFIFQYYEKEERGRGNFPDRFSARQFPNYSSELNVNALLLGDSALYLCASSLETGWETQYFGPGTRLLVL.

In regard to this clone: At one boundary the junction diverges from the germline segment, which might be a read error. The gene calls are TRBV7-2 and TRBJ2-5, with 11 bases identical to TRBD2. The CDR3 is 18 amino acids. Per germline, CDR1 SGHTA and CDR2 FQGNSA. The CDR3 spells CVSSLAPVLAGEQETQYF. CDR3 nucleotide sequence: TGTGTCAGCAGCTTAGCGCCAGTACTAGCGGGGGAACAAGAGACCCAGTACTTC.

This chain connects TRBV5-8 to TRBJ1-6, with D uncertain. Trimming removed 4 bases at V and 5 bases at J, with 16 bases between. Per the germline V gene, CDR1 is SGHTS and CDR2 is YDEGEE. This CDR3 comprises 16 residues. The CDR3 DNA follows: TGTGCCAGCAGCCCCCGGGAAGTCTGGAATAATTCACCCCTCCACTTT. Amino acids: CASSPREVWNNSPLHF. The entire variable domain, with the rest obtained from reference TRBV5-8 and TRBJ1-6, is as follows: EAGVTQSPTHLIKTRGQQATLRCSPISGHTSVYWYQQALGLGLQFLLWYDEGEERNRGNFPPRFSGRQFPNYSSELNVNALELEDSALYLCASSPREVWNNSPLHFGNGTRLTVT.

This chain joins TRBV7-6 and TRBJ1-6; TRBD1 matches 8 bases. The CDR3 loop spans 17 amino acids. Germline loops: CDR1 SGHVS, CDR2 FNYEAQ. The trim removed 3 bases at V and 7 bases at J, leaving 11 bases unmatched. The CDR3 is CASSLHQLQGENSPLHF. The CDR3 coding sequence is TGTGCCAGCAGCTTGCATCAGTTACAGGGGGAAAATTCACCCCTCCACTTT.

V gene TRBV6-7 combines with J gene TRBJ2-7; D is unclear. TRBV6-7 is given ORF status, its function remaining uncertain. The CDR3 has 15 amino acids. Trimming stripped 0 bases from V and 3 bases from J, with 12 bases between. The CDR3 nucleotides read TGTGCCAGCAGTTACTCAACGGGTAAACACTACGAGCAGTACTTC. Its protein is CASSYSTGKHYEQYF.

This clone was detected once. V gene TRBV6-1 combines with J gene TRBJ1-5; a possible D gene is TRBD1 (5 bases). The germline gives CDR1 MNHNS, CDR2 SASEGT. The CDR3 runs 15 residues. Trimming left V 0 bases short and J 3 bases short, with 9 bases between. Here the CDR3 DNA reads TGTGCCAGCAGTGAAGCGGGGGGGTCCAATCAGCCCCAGCATTTT. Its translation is CASSEAGGSNQPQHF.

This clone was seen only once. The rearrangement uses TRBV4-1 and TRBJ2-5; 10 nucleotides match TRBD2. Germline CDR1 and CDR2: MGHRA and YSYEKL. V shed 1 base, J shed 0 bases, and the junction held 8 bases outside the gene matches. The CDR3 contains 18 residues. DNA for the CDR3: TGCGCCAGCAGCCAAGTGGCAGCGGGGGGGAGTTACCAAGAGACCCAGTACTTC. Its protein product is CASSQVAAGGSYQETQYF.

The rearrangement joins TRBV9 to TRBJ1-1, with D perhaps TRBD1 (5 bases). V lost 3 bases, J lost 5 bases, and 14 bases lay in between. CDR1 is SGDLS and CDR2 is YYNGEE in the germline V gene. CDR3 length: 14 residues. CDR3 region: CASSEEGRGTEAFF. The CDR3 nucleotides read TGTGCCAGCAGCGAGGAGGGGAGAGGAACTGAAGCTTTCTTT. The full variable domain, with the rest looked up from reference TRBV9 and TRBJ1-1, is DSGVTQTPKHLITATGQRVTLRCSPRSGDLSVYWYQQSLDQGLQFLIQYYNGEERAKGNILERFSAQQFPDLHSELNLSSLELGDSALYFCASSEEGRGTEAFFGQGTRLTVV.

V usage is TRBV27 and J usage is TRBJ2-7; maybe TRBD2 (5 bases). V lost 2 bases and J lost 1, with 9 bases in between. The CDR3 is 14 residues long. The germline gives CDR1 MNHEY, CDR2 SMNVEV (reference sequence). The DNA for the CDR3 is TGTGCCAGCAGTTTAAGGAGCGGATCCTACGAGCAGTACTTC. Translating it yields CASSLRSGSYEQYF.

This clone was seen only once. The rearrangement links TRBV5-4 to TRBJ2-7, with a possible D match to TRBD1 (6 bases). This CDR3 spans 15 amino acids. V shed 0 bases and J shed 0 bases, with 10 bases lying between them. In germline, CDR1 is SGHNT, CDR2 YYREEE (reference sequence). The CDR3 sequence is CASSLGQGLSYEQYF. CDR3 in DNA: TGTGCCAGCAGCTTGGGCCAGGGGCTCTCCTACGAGCAGTACTTC.

The CDR3 spells CASSPSETTYEQYF. The CDR3 nucleotides are TGTGCCAGCAGCCCCTCCGAGACAACCTACGAGCAGTACTTC. J is TRBJ2-7 and V is TRBV11-1; D remains ambiguous. The CDR3 runs 14 residues. CDR1 and CDR2 from the germline V gene are SGHAT and FQDESV (reference sequence). The V gene lost 5 bases and the J gene lost 2 bases, with 13 bases spanning the gap.

The chain's CDR3 is CASSFGPAGGPVGELFF. The DNA of the CDR3 is TGCGCCAGCAGTTTTGGACCAGCGGGGGGGCCGGTCGGGGAGCTGTTTTTT. The chain joins TRBV5-1 to TRBJ2-2; 10 positions agree with TRBD2. The germline gives CDR1 SGHRS, CDR2 YFSETQ. CDR3 size: 17 residues. The V segment lost 5 bases and the J segment 7 bases; nucleotides outside the gene matches: 14. Using reference TRBV5-1 and TRBJ2-2 for the parts outside the CDR3, the full variable domain is KAGVTQTPRYLIKTRGQQVTLSCSPISGHRSVSWYQQTPGQGLQFLFEYFSETQRNKGNFPGRFSGRQFSNSRSEMNVSTLELGDSALYLCASSFGPAGGPVGELFFGEGSRLTVL.

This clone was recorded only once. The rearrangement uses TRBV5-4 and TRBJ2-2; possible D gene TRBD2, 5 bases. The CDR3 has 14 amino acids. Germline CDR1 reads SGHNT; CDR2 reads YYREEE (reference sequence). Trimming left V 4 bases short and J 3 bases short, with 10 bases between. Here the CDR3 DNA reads TGTGCCAGCAGCCTGGACTCTTACACCGGGGAGCTGTTTTTT. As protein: CASSLDSYTGELFF.

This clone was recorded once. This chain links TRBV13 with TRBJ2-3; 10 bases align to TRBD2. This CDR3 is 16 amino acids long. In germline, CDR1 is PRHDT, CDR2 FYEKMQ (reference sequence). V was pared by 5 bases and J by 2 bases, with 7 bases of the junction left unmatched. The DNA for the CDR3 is TGTGCCAGCAGCCAACGGACTAGCGGAGACACAGATACGCAGTATTTT. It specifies CASSQRTSGDTDTQYF.

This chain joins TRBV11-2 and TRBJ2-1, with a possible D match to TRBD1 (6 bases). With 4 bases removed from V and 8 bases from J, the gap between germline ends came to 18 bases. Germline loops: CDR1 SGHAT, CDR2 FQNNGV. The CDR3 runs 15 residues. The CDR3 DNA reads TGTGCCAGCAGCTCAAACAGGGTAGAAGGGGATGAGCAGTTCTTC. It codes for CASSSNRVEGDEQFF.

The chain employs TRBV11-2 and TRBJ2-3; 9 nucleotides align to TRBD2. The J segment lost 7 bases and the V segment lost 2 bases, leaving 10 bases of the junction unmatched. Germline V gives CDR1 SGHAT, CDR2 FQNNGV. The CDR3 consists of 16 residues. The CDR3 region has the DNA TGTGCCAGCAGCTTAAGTCTGGCGGGGGGGCGATATACGCAGTATTTT. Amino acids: CASSLSLAGGRYTQYF.

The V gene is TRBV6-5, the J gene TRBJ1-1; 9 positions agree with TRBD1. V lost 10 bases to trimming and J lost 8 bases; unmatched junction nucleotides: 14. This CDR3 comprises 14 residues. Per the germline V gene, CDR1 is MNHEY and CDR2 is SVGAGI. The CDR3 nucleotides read TGTGCCACCGTCCGGGACAGGGTCATTTTAGAAGCTTTCTTT. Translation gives CATVRDRVILEAFF.

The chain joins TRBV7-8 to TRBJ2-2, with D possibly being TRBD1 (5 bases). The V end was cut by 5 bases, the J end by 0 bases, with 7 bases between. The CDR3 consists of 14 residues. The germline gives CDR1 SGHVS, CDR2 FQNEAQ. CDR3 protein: CASSLQANTGELFF. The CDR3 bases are TGTGCCAGCAGCCTACAGGCGAACACCGGGGAGCTGTTTTTT.